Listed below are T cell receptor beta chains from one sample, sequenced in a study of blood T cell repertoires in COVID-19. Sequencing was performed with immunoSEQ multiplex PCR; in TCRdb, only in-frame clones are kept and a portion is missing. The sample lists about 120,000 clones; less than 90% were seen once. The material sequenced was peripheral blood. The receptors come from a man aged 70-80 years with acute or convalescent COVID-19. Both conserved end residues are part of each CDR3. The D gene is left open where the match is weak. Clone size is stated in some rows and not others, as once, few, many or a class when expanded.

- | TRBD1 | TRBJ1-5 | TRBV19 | CAAGTVDSNQPQHF | TGTGCTGCCGGGACAGTTGATAGCAATCAGCCCCAGCATTTT
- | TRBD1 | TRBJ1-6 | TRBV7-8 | CASSYPGTGVSPYNSPLHF | TGTGCCAGCAGCTACCCCGGGACAGGGGTTAGTCCCTATAATTCACCCCTCCACTTT
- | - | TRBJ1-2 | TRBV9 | CASSPTAESYGYTF | TGTGCCAGCAGCCCCACCGCAGAAAGCTATGGCTACACCTTC
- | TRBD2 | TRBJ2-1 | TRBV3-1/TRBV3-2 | CASRNSGGNNEQFF | TGTGCCAGCAGGAATAGCGGGGGGAACAATGAGCAGTTCTTC
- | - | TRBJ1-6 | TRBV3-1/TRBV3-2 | CASSQAPGVGSPLHF | TGTGCCAGCAGCCAAGCGCCAGGGGTTGGCTCACCCCTCCACTTT
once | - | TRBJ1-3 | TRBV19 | CASTDRRTGGNTIYF | TGTGCCAGTACCGATCGTAGGACGGGAGGAAACACCATATATTTT
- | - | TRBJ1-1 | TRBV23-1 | CASIFLQGLFQQAFF | TGCGCCAGCATTTTTCTACAGGGACTATTCCAACAAGCTTTCTTT
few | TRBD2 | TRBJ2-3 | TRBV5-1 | CASTPRRGGTDTQYF | TGCGCCAGCACTCCGCGACGGGGGGGCACAGATACGCAGTATTTT
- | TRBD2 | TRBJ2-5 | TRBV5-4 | CASSLAASGVDETQYF | TGTGCCAGCAGCTTGGCGGCTAGCGGGGTTGATGAGACCCAGTACTTC
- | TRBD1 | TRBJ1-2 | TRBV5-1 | CASSLYPDRGYGYTF | TGCGCCAGCAGCTTGTATCCCGACAGGGGGTATGGCTACACCTTC
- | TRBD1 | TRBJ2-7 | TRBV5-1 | CASRLQGAGEQYF | TGCGCCAGCAGGTTGCAGGGGGCGGGTGAGCAGTACTTC
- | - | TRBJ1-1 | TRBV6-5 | CASSYSNTNTEAFF | TGTGCCAGCAGTTACTCTAACACCAACACTGAAGCTTTCTTT
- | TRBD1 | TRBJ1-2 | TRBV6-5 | CASRGGQGGNYGYTF | TGTGCCAGCAGGGGGGGACAGGGAGGGAACTATGGCTACACCTTC
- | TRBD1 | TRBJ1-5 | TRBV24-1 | CATSDSSQGASNQPQHF | TGTGCCACCAGTGATTCCTCCCAGGGGGCTAGCAATCAGCCCCAGCATTTT
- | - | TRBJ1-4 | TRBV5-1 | CASSLLTATNEKLFF | TGCGCCAGCAGCTTATTGACTGCAACTAATGAAAAACTGTTTTTT
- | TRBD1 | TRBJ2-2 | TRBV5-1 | CASTGWDRGTGELFF | TGCGCCAGCACCGGGTGGGACAGAGGGACCGGGGAGCTGTTTTTT
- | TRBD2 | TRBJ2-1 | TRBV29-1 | CSVASGGYNEQFF | TGCAGCGTTGCTAGCGGGGGATACAATGAGCAGTTCTTC
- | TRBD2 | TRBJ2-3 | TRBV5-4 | CASSITAGGNTDTQYF | TGTGCCAGCAGCATAACGGCGGGGGGGAACACAGATACGCAGTATTTT
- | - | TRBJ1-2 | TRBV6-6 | CASSYSDTANYGYTF | TGTGCCAGCAGTTACTCGGACACAGCTAACTATGGCTACACCTTC
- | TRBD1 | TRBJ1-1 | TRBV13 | CASSSRTGRHTEAFF | TGTGCCAGCAGCTCGCGGACAGGGAGGCACACTGAAGCTTTCTTT
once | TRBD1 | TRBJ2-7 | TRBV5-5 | CASSLGGQGLYEQYF | TGTGCCAGCAGCTTGGGGGGACAGGGACTATACGAGCAGTACTTC
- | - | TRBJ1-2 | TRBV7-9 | CASSQTANYGYTF | TGTGCCAGCAGCCAGACAGCAAACTATGGCTACACCTTC
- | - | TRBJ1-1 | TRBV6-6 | CASTRGAGTEAFF | TGTGCCAGTACCCGGGGGGCAGGCACTGAAGCTTTCTTT
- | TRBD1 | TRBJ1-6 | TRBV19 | CASSTGTANSPLHF | TGTGCCAGTAGTACCGGGACAGCTAATTCACCCCTCCACTTT
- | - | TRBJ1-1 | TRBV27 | CASNPGEARLNTEAFF | TGTGCCAGCAACCCGGGAGAAGCGCGCTTGAACACTGAAGCTTTCTTT
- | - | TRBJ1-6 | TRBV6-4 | CASSPPSEGDYYNSPLHF | TGTGCCAGCAGTCCGCCTTCCGAGGGGGATTACTATAATTCACCCCTCCACTTT
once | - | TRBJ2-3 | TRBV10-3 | CAISTLGGPDTQYF | TGTGCCATCAGTACCTTAGGAGGGCCAGATACGCAGTATTTT
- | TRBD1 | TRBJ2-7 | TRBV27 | CASSPHRGLDYEQYF | TGTGCCAGCAGTCCTCACAGGGGATTGGACTACGAGCAGTACTTC
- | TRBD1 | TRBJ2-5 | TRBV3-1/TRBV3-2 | CASSQIRGPGETQYF | TGTGCCAGCAGCCAGATCAGGGGGCCGGGGGAGACCCAGTACTTC
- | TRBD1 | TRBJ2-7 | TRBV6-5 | CASRLGGQGDDEQYF | TGTGCCAGCAGACTTGGCGGACAGGGTGACGACGAGCAGTACTTC
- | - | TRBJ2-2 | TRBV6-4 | CASSPEPHSGELFF | TGTGCCTCATCCCCGGAGCCACATAGCGGGGAGCTGTTTTTT
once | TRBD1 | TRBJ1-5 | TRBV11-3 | CASRSGTGGDQPQHF | TGTGCCAGCAGATCCGGGACAGGGGGCGATCAGCCCCAGCATTTT
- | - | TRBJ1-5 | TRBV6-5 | CASSQNYNQPQHF | TGTGCCAGCAGCCAAAACTATAATCAGCCCCAGCATTTT
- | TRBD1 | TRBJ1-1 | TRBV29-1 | CSAGTGRGEAFF | TGCAGCGCTGGGACAGGGCGAGGTGAAGCTTTCTTT
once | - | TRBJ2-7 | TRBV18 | CASSENAAGYEQYF | TGTGCCAGCTCAGAGAACGCTGCCGGCTACGAGCAGTACTTC
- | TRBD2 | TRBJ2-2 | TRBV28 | CASTKGAGGLVGELFF | TGTGCCAGCACCAAAGGAGCGGGGGGGCTGGTCGGGGAGCTGTTTTTT